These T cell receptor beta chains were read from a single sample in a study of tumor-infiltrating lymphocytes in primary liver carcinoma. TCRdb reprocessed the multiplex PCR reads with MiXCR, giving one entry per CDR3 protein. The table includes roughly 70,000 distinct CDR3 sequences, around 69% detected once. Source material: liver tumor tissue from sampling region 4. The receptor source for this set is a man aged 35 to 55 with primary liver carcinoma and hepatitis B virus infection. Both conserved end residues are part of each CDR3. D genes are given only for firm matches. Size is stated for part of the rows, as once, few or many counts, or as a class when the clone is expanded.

CDR3 DNA: TGTGCCAGCACCCGCAATTTCGGGACACAAGGAGCCTACGAGCAGTACTTC
CDR3 protein: CASTRNFGTQGAYEQYF
V gene: TRBV6-2/TRBV6-3
D gene: NA
clone size: NA
J gene: TRBJ2-7

CDR3 DNA: TGTGCCAGCCGGACTAGCGGGGAGAGGAACACCGTGGAGCTGATTTTT
CDR3 protein: CASRTSGERNTVELIF
V gene: TRBV6-5
D gene: TRBD2
clone size: NA
J gene: TRBJ2-2

CDR3 DNA: TGTGCCAGTCAACCCGGGACAGGGGGCGAGATGGAGAATTCACCCCTCCACTTT
CDR3 protein: CASQPGTGGEMENSPLHF
V gene: TRBV28
D gene: TRBD1
clone size: many
J gene: TRBJ1-6

CDR3 DNA: TGCGCCAGCGGCCTCCTTGGGGCTGCTGATGATACGCAGTATTTT
CDR3 protein: CASGLLGAADDTQYF
V gene: TRBV4-1
D gene: NA
clone size: NA
J gene: TRBJ2-3

CDR3 DNA: TGTGCCAGCAGCCCCACCCCGCTAGCGGGAGTCCAAGAGACCCAGTACTTC
CDR3 protein: CASSPTPLAGVQETQYF
V gene: TRBV2
D gene: TRBD2
clone size: few
J gene: TRBJ2-5

CDR3 DNA: TGTGCCAGCAGTCTTACGGGAGGGCCCGCAAATGAGCAGTTCTTC
CDR3 protein: CASSLTGGPANEQFF
V gene: TRBV12-3/TRBV12-4
D gene: TRBD2
clone size: many
J gene: TRBJ2-1

CDR3 DNA: TGTGCCAGCAACTTGGGGACTCTGGAAATCCCGGACTTC
CDR3 protein: CASNLGTLEIPDF
V gene: TRBV5-4
D gene: NA
clone size: NA
J gene: TRBJ2-5

CDR3 DNA: TGCGCCAGCAGCTCCTGGGACATGGGAAGGAATTCACCACTCCACTTT
CDR3 protein: CASSSWDMGRNSPLHF
V gene: TRBV4-3
D gene: NA
clone size: NA
J gene: TRBJ1-6

CDR3 DNA: TGTGCCAGTAGTACTCCACGGACGGCTAACTATGGCTACACCTTC
CDR3 protein: CASSTPRTANYGYTF
V gene: TRBV19
D gene: NA
clone size: few
J gene: TRBJ1-2

CDR3 DNA: TGCGCCAACAGCTCACACGGTTCCCCTGGGGCTTTCTTT
CDR3 protein: CANSSHGSPGAFF
V gene: TRBV5-1
D gene: NA
clone size: NA
J gene: TRBJ1-1

CDR3 DNA: TGTGCCATCTCAAGCGAGGCACAGTACAATGAACAGTTCTTC
CDR3 protein: CAISSEAQYNEQFF
V gene: TRBV24-1
D gene: NA
clone size: NA
J gene: TRBJ2-1

CDR3 DNA: TGTAGCGTTGCTCAGTATAATTCACCCTTCCACTTT
CDR3 protein: CSVAQYNSPFHF
V gene: TRBV29-1
D gene: NA
clone size: NA
J gene: TRBJ1-6

CDR3 DNA: TGCGGCGTTGAGGGACTAGCGGGAGTGGATACGCGGTATTTT
CDR3 protein: CGVEGLAGVDTRYF
V gene: TRBV29-1
D gene: TRBD2
clone size: NA
J gene: TRBJ2-3

CDR3 DNA: TGTGGCAGCAGTTACTCGGGGTCCCCCGGGGACCTGCTTTTT
CDR3 protein: CGSSYSGSPGDLLF
V gene: TRBV6-2/TRBV6-3
D gene: NA
clone size: NA
J gene: TRBJ2-2

CDR3 DNA: TGCAGCGGGGCAAAGGGGGACCCCTACGAGCAGTACTTC
CDR3 protein: CSGAKGDPYEQYF
V gene: TRBV29-1
D gene: NA
clone size: NA
J gene: TRBJ2-7

CDR3 DNA: TGCGCCAGCAGCCTCACGGGGGAAAAAGAGACCCAGTACTTC
CDR3 protein: CASSLTGEKETQYF
V gene: TRBV4-1
D gene: NA
clone size: NA
J gene: TRBJ2-5

CDR3 DNA: TGCAGCGTTGACAGGATGAACACTGAAGCTTTCTTT
CDR3 protein: CSVDRMNTEAFF
V gene: TRBV29-1
D gene: NA
clone size: many
J gene: TRBJ1-1

CDR3 DNA: TGTGCCAGCAGCGCAGCAGTCCACGGGCAATACTTC
CDR3 protein: CASSAAVHGQYF
V gene: TRBV6-1
D gene: NA
clone size: NA
J gene: TRBJ2-7

CDR3 DNA: TGTGCCAGCAACACAGGACGGTTGAACTATGGCTACACCTTC
CDR3 protein: CASNTGRLNYGYTF
V gene: TRBV5-6
D gene: NA
clone size: few
J gene: TRBJ1-2

CDR3 DNA: TGTGCCAGCAGCCAAGACGGGAGGCGCATCGAGCAGTACTTC
CDR3 protein: CASSQDGRRIEQYF
V gene: TRBV4-2
D gene: TRBD2
clone size: few
J gene: TRBJ2-7

CDR3 DNA: TGTGCCAGCAATTACTCGGTAGCAATGCAGCCCCAGCATTTT
CDR3 protein: CASNYSVAMQPQHF
V gene: TRBV6-2/TRBV6-3
D gene: NA
clone size: NA
J gene: TRBJ1-5

CDR3 DNA: TGTGCCAGTTGCTTAGCATTACGAGGGGCGAACACCGGTGAGCTGTTTTTT
CDR3 protein: CASCLALRGANTGELFF
V gene: TRBV11-2
D gene: NA
clone size: NA
J gene: TRBJ2-2

CDR3 DNA: TGTGCCAACAGCGCCGCCGGACAGGGGGCTTCGGAGACCCAGTACTTC
CDR3 protein: CANSAAGQGASETQYF
V gene: TRBV9
D gene: TRBD1
clone size: NA
J gene: TRBJ2-5

CDR3 DNA: TGTGCCAGCAGTCTCGGACATGGGGCAAACTATGACTACACCTTC
CDR3 protein: CASSLGHGANYDYTF
V gene: TRBV12-3/TRBV12-4
D gene: NA
clone size: NA
J gene: TRBJ1-2

CDR3 DNA: TGTGCCAACACCGGACAGGGGTCACCCCTCCACTTT
CDR3 protein: CANTGQGSPLHF
V gene: TRBV5-4
D gene: TRBD1
clone size: few
J gene: TRBJ1-6

CDR3 DNA: TGCAGCGTCGATACAGGGTATGTCGACGAGCAGTACTTC
CDR3 protein: CSVDTGYVDEQYF
V gene: TRBV29-1
D gene: NA
clone size: many
J gene: TRBJ2-7

CDR3 DNA: TGTGCCAGCAGCTTGGGCGGGGTTACCTACAATGGGCATTTCTTC
CDR3 protein: CASSLGGVTYNGHFF
V gene: TRBV5-4
D gene: NA
clone size: NA
J gene: TRBJ2-1

CDR3 DNA: TGCAGCGCTACGAGTATTCTTAATGAGCAGATCTTC
CDR3 protein: CSATSILNEQIF
V gene: TRBV29-1
D gene: NA
clone size: NA
J gene: TRBJ2-1

CDR3 DNA: TGTGCCAGTAGGGGGGGACTAGCGGCCGTTACCGGGGAGCTGTTTTTT
CDR3 protein: CASRGGLAAVTGELFF
V gene: TRBV19
D gene: TRBD2
clone size: many
J gene: TRBJ2-2

CDR3 DNA: TGCAGCGCAGCGGGACAGGGGGTATACAATGAGCAGTTCTTC
CDR3 protein: CSAAGQGVYNEQFF
V gene: TRBV29-1
D gene: TRBD1
clone size: many
J gene: TRBJ2-1

CDR3 DNA: TGCGCCAGCAGCTTGGGCGGGGAGGGTATGGCCAAAAACATTCAGTACTTC
CDR3 protein: CASSLGGEGMAKNIQYF
V gene: TRBV5-1
D gene: TRBD2
clone size: many
J gene: TRBJ2-4

CDR3 DNA: TGTGCCAGCAGCTTACAGGGCTTGGGGACCGGGGAGCTGTTTTTT
CDR3 protein: CASSLQGLGTGELFF
V gene: TRBV5-4
D gene: NA
clone size: medium-sized
J gene: TRBJ2-2

CDR3 DNA: TGCGCCAACACGCCGGGGACTAGCGGGGCCTACGAGCAGTACTTT
CDR3 protein: CANTPGTSGAYEQYF
V gene: TRBV4-1
D gene: TRBD2
clone size: NA
J gene: TRBJ2-7

CDR3 DNA: TGTGCCAGCAGCTTCGCCGGGACAGCTAATCAGCCCCAGCATTTT
CDR3 protein: CASSFAGTANQPQHF
V gene: TRBV7-9
D gene: TRBD1
clone size: NA
J gene: TRBJ1-5

CDR3 DNA: TGTGCCAGCAGTTACCGTCGGCCCGACACAGATACGCAGTATTTT
CDR3 protein: CASSYRRPDTDTQYF
V gene: TRBV6-5
D gene: NA
clone size: many
J gene: TRBJ2-3

CDR3 DNA: TGCTGCATTGTTCGTGCGGGGTTTACTGAAGCTTTCTTT
CDR3 protein: CCIVRAGFTEAFF
V gene: TRBV29-1
D gene: NA
clone size: NA
J gene: TRBJ1-1

CDR3 DNA: TGCGCCAGCAGCCCATTAGGATGGAAGGGTTACGAGCAGTACTTC
CDR3 protein: CASSPLGWKGYEQYF
V gene: TRBV4-1
D gene: NA
clone size: NA
J gene: TRBJ2-7

CDR3 DNA: TGTACCAGCAGATCCAGCGGGAGTTCCGGGGAGCTGTTGTTT
CDR3 protein: CTSRSSGSSGELLF
V gene: TRBV5-4
D gene: TRBD2
clone size: NA
J gene: TRBJ2-2

CDR3 DNA: TGTGCCATCAGCTGGGGACTGGAGAACACCTGGGAGCTGTTTTTT
CDR3 protein: CAISWGLENTWELFF
V gene: TRBV11-3
D gene: NA
clone size: once
J gene: TRBJ2-2

CDR3 DNA: TGTGCCAGCAGCGTCGGGAGAGGGTACTATGGCTACACCTTC
CDR3 protein: CASSVGRGYYGYTF
V gene: TRBV7-9
D gene: NA
clone size: NA
J gene: TRBJ1-2

CDR3 DNA: TGTACTAGCAGCTGGAACTTTGGGGCCAACGTCCTGGCTTTC
CDR3 protein: CTSSWNFGANVLAF
V gene: TRBV11-1
D gene: NA
clone size: NA
J gene: TRBJ2-6

CDR3 DNA: TGTGCCAGCAGATTAGGTAGCGGGAGTAAGGTGGATGAGCAGTTCTTC
CDR3 protein: CASRLGSGSKVDEQFF
V gene: TRBV12-3/TRBV12-4
D gene: TRBD2
clone size: few
J gene: TRBJ2-1

CDR3 DNA: TGTGCCATCAGCTTGGACAGCGGCGGCTACACATTC
CDR3 protein: CAISLDSGGYTF
V gene: TRBV10-3
D gene: NA
clone size: NA
J gene: TRBJ1-2

CDR3 DNA: TGTCCCAGCAGTGGACAGGTGGAGGCGGAGACCCAGTATTTC
CDR3 protein: CPSSGQVEAETQYF
V gene: TRBV11-1
D gene: TRBD1
clone size: NA
J gene: TRBJ2-5

CDR3 DNA: TGCGCCAGCAGCCAAGATCGGTTTGGTCCTCAGCCCCAGCGCTTT
CDR3 protein: CASSQDRFGPQPQRF
V gene: TRBV4-3
D gene: NA
clone size: NA
J gene: TRBJ1-5

CDR3 DNA: TGTGCCAACAGCTGGACAGGTGCGGGCACAGATACGCAGTATTTT
CDR3 protein: CANSWTGAGTDTQYF
V gene: TRBV11-2
D gene: TRBD1
clone size: NA
J gene: TRBJ2-3

CDR3 DNA: TGTGTCATCAATGGGATCGCGAACACCGGGGAGCCGTTTTTT
CDR3 protein: CVINGIANTGEPFF
V gene: TRBV10-3
D gene: NA
clone size: NA
J gene: TRBJ2-2

CDR3 DNA: TGTGCCAGCAGTGAAGCCTCGAGGGGCACTGAAGCTTTCTTT
CDR3 protein: CASSEASRGTEAFF
V gene: TRBV6-1
D gene: NA
clone size: NA
J gene: TRBJ1-1

CDR3 DNA: TGCACCAGCAGTCAAGATAGAGCGGGAGCGAACACCGGGGAGCTGTTGTTT
CDR3 protein: CTSSQDRAGANTGELLF
V gene: TRBV4-1
D gene: TRBD2
clone size: NA
J gene: TRBJ2-2

CDR3 DNA: TGCAGCGTTGAACACGAGGGCTATGGCTACACCTTC
CDR3 protein: CSVEHEGYGYTF
V gene: TRBV29-1
D gene: NA
clone size: NA
J gene: TRBJ1-2

CDR3 DNA: TGTGCCAGCAGCCCTGAGACAGGGCCTGGGGCCAACGTCCTGACTTTC
CDR3 protein: CASSPETGPGANVLTF
V gene: TRBV11-2
D gene: TRBD1
clone size: NA
J gene: TRBJ2-6

CDR3 DNA: TGTGCTAGCAGAACCGGGACTAGCGACACAGATACGCAGTATTTT
CDR3 protein: CASRTGTSDTDTQYF
V gene: TRBV11-2
D gene: TRBD2
clone size: NA
J gene: TRBJ2-3

CDR3 DNA: TGTGCCAGCAGCGCACTCGGACAGGGGCGGTATTCACCCCTCCACTTT
CDR3 protein: CASSALGQGRYSPLHF
V gene: TRBV9
D gene: TRBD1
clone size: NA
J gene: TRBJ1-6